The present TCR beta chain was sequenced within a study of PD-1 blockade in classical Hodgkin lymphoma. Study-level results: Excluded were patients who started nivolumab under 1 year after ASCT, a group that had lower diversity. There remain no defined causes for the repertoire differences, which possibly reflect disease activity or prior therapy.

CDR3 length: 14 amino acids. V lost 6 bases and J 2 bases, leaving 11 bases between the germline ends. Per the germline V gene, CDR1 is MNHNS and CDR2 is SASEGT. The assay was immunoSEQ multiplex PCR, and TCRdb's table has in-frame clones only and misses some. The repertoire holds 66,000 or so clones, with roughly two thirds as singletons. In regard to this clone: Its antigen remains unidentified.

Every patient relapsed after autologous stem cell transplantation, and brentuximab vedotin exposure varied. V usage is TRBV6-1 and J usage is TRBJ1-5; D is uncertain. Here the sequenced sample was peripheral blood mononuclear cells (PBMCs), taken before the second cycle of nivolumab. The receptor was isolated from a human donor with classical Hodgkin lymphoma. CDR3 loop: CASRKESGNQPQHF. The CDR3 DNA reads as TGTGCCAGCAGGAAGGAGAGTGGCAATCAGCCCCAGCATTTT.